What follows are 26 T cell receptor beta chains derived from one specimen sequenced in a study of T cell changes during pregnancy in multiple sclerosis. The protocol was immunoSEQ multiplex PCR, while the TCRdb copy is restricted to in-frame clones and leaves out a portion. The sample lists about 69,000 clones; roughly 93% were seen once. Here the sequenced sample was peripheral blood, taken in the third trimester of pregnancy. The origin of the receptors is a female donor with multiple sclerosis, enrolled in a pregnancy study.

V usage is TRBV19 and J usage is TRBJ1-2; D possibly corresponds to TRBD1 (6 bases). The CDR3 runs to 14 residues. Trimming left V 6 bases short and J 4 bases short, with 15 bases between. The germline V gene has CDR1 LNHDA and CDR2 SQIVND (reference sequence). CDR3 sequence (DNA): TGTGCCAGTAGGGACAGACCGACCCTCTATGGCTACACCTTC. It is translated as CASRDRPTLYGYTF.

This clone was detected only once. As DNA, the CDR3 is TGTGCCAGCAGTTCTTATAAGACAGGGAACACTGAAGCTTTCTTT. Protein: CASSSYKTGNTEAFF. The rearrangement links TRBV6-5 to TRBJ1-1; weak D call: TRBD1 (6 bases). Trimming shortened V by 4 bases and J by 1 base, and 13 bases separated the two germline ends. The CDR3 runs 15 residues. Germline lookup yields CDR1 MNHEY and CDR2 SVGAGI.

The chain carries TRBV6-5 and TRBJ2-7, with 11 bases fitting TRBD1. J was trimmed by 3 bases and V by 7 bases; bases with no gene match: 5. The CDR3 consists of 14 residues. CDR1 and CDR2 from the germline V gene are MNHEY and SVGAGI. The CDR3 sequence: CASNGQGALYEQYF. The CDR3 DNA follows: TGTGCCAGCAACGGACAGGGGGCTCTCTACGAGCAGTACTTC.

The CDR3 DNA reads as TGTGCCTGGAGTTCGGGACAGGGAGACACAGATACGCAGTATTTT. This sequence encodes CAWSSGQGDTDTQYF. The V gene is TRBV30, the J gene TRBJ2-3, with 9 positions matching TRBD1. Germline loops: CDR1 GTSNPN, CDR2 SVGIG (reference sequence). The CDR3 is made up of 15 amino acids. Trimming took 2 bases from V and 2 from J; bases not matched to a gene: 5.

V and J are TRBV9 and TRBJ1-1; 7 nucleotides match TRBD1. The CDR3 has 16 residues. The ends lost 3 bases at V and 2 bases at J; junction bases unmatched: 10. CDR1 and CDR2 from the germline V gene are SGDLS and YYNGEE. The CDR3 sequence is CASSEGRQGSNTEAFF. Written as DNA, the CDR3 is TGTGCCAGCAGCGAGGGGCGACAGGGTAGCAACACTGAAGCTTTCTTT.

This chain connects TRBV7-3 to TRBJ2-1; the match to TRBD1 covers 9 bases. The CDR3 is 16 residues long. The V and J ends lost 5 bases and 3 bases, in that order; junction bases with no gene match: 8. From germline, CDR1 is SGHTA and CDR2 FQGTGA. CDR3 nucleotide sequence: TGTGCCAGCAGCATACGACAGGGGGATAGCTACAATGAGCAGTTCTTC. Residues: CASSIRQGDSYNEQFF.

The chain joins TRBV2 to TRBJ2-7, with 7 bases identical to TRBD1. V lost 6 bases and J lost 2; bases outside the gene matches: 10. CDR3 length: 15 amino acids. Germline CDR1 SNHLY, CDR2 FYNNEI. This chain's CDR3 is CASRLPDRITYEQYF. The CDR3 DNA reads as TGTGCCAGCAGGCTACCGGACAGGATCACCTACGAGCAGTACTTC.

This clone was seen a single time. The chain employs TRBV11-2 and TRBJ2-1; TRBD1 is a possible D gene (5 bases). Germline lookup yields CDR1 SGHAT and CDR2 FQNNGV. Trimming removed 1 base at V and 7 bases at J, with 11 bases between. CDR3 length: 14 amino acids. CDR3 protein: CASSLGAGHNEQFF. CDR3 nucleotide sequence: TGTGCCAGCAGCTTAGGAGCAGGGCATAATGAGCAGTTCTTC.

The V and J genes are TRBV7-8 and TRBJ2-1, with D possibly TRBD1 on 5 matching bases. V lost 5 bases, J lost 7 bases, and 18 bases lay in between. The CDR3 spans 15 residues. In germline, CDR1 is SGHVS, CDR2 FQNEAQ. CDR3 sequence (DNA): TGTGCCAGCAGCCCGAGGACATCGAGAGGAAATGAGCAGTTCTTC. Amino acid sequence: CASSPRTSRGNEQFF. The full variable domain, completed using reference TRBV7-8 and TRBJ2-1, is GAGVSQSPRYKVAKRGQDVALRCDPISGHVSLFWYQQALGQGPEFLTYFQNEAQLDKSGLPSDRFFAERPEGSVSTLKIQRTQQEDSAVYLCASSPRTSRGNEQFFGPGTRLTVL.

This clone was counted a single time. The gene calls are TRBV6-5 and TRBJ1-4, with 7 bases lining up with TRBD1. Germline V gene sequence: CDR1 MNHEY, CDR2 SVGAGI. The V segment lost 6 bases and the J segment 4 bases; nucleotides outside the gene matches: 8. This CDR3 comprises 15 residues. The CDR3, as DNA: TGTGCCAGCAGGTCCACCAGGGGGGTTAATGAAAAACTGTTTTTT. Translated: CASRSTRGVNEKLFF.

V is TRBV5-1 and J is TRBJ2-5, with D perhaps TRBD2 (6 bases). The CDR3 covers 14 residues. V lost 2 bases and J lost 2, with 10 bases in between. Germline CDR1 reads SGHRS; CDR2 reads YFSETQ. This chain's CDR3 is CASSFFGGQETQYF. The CDR3 DNA reads TGCGCCAGCAGCTTTTTCGGGGGACAAGAGACCCAGTACTTC.

On this clone itself: Other nucleotide sequences from this sample produce the same CDR3. The CDR3 sequence: CASSFTGQGGYGYTF. For the CDR3, the DNA is TGTGCCAGCAGCTTCACCGGGCAGGGCGGCTATGGCTACACCTTC. The V gene is TRBV11-2, the J gene TRBJ1-2, with a possible D match to TRBD1 (5 bases). Germline lookup yields CDR1 SGHAT and CDR2 FQNNGV. V dropped 3 bases and J dropped 4 bases, with 15 bases sitting between them. The CDR3 is 15 amino acids.

The chain is built from TRBV9 and TRBJ1-6; D might be TRBD1 (6 bases). The CDR3 is 17 amino acids. The V end was cut by 4 bases, the J end by 8 bases, with 22 bases between. Germline CDR1 reads SGDLS; CDR2 reads YYNGEE. The CDR3 DNA sequence: TGTGCCAGCAGCAGAGCCGGGACATCTTCCCAGGATTCACCCCTCCACTTT. This sequence encodes CASSRAGTSSQDSPLHF.

The chain uses TRBV5-5 and TRBJ2-2; D is perhaps TRBD2 (5 bases). CDR1 is SGHKS, CDR2 YYEKEE, per germline (reference sequence). Trimming removed 4 bases from V and 3 bases from J, with 16 bases in between. This CDR3 is 16 amino acids long. CDR3 region: CASSPGLGVDTGELFF. CDR3 sequence (DNA): TGTGCCAGCAGCCCGGGCTTGGGAGTGGACACCGGGGAGCTGTTTTTT.

V is TRBV7-9 and J is TRBJ2-3; TRBD1 is a possible D gene (6 bases). This CDR3 contains 12 residues. Trimming removed 4 bases from V and 4 bases from J, with 6 bases in between. The germline CDR1 and CDR2 sequences are SEHNR and FQNEAQ (reference sequence). This chain's CDR3 is CASSYRADTQYF. Here the CDR3 DNA reads TGTGCCAGCAGCTACAGGGCAGATACGCAGTATTTT.

The CDR3 loop reads CASSSGQGGGYTF. The CDR3 DNA is TGTGCCAGCAGCTCGGGACAGGGTGGCGGCTACACCTTC. V gene TRBV6-6 combines with J gene TRBJ1-2, with TRBD1 matching 9 bases. Unmatched junction bases numbered 7, after V lost 6 bases and J lost 8 bases. The germline V gene has CDR1 MNHNY and CDR2 SVGAGI (reference sequence). CDR3 size: 13 residues.

The chain uses TRBV18 and TRBJ1-1; D gene uncertain. Germline V CDR1 and CDR2: KGHSH, LQKENI. Trimming took 1 base from V and 4 from J, leaving 10 bases between them. CDR3 size: 14 residues. The CDR3 loop is CASSPQRDLTEAFF. In DNA, the CDR3 is TGTGCCAGCTCACCACAGAGGGATCTCACTGAAGCTTTCTTT.

CDR3 nucleotides: TGTGCCTGGAGCCCCCTGATCACAGCTAACTATGGCTACACCTTC. This codes for CAWSPLITANYGYTF. The J gene is TRBJ1-2, the V gene TRBV30; no clear D gene. Germline lookup yields CDR1 GTSNPN and CDR2 SVGIG (reference sequence). The V and J ends lost 3 bases and 0 bases respectively, with 14 bases between them. CDR3 length: 15 amino acids.

V is TRBV11-2 and J is TRBJ2-7; D is possibly TRBD1 (6 bases). This CDR3 contains 13 residues. CDR1 and CDR2 (germline): SGHAT, FQNNGV. Trimming removed 5 bases at V and 3 bases at J, with 11 bases between. The CDR3 region is CASSPGTYYEQYF. CDR3 DNA: TGTGCCAGCAGCCCCGGGACATACTACGAGCAGTACTTC.

The gene calls are TRBV10-3 and TRBJ2-1; 8 bases are shared with TRBD2. Germline V gives CDR1 ENHRY, CDR2 SYGVKD. V shed 7 bases, J shed 3 bases, and the junction held 5 bases outside the gene matches. The CDR3 runs to 14 residues. CDR3 in amino acids: CAIMAGGHYNEQFF. The DNA of the CDR3 is TGTGCCATCATGGCGGGGGGACACTACAATGAGCAGTTCTTC.

The V call is TRBV19, the J call TRBJ2-3; 7 bases align to TRBD1. V was clipped by 7 bases and J by 0 bases; unmatched bases: 4. The germline V gene has CDR1 LNHDA and CDR2 SQIVND (reference sequence). The CDR3 spans 14 residues. CDR3 nucleotides: TGTGCCAGTAAACGACAGGGAAGCACAGATACGCAGTATTTT. Its translation is CASKRQGSTDTQYF.

The CDR3 DNA follows: TGTGCCAGCAGCCCACAGGGGGATGGGGCCAACGTCCTGACTTTC. Protein: CASSPQGDGANVLTF. The rearrangement joins TRBV28 to TRBJ2-6; 8 bases are a match to TRBD1. The CDR3 totals 15 residues. The germline gives CDR1 MDHEN, CDR2 SYDVKM. Trimming removed 6 bases from V and 3 bases from J; junction bases left unmatched: 4.

This chain joins TRBV30 and TRBJ1-1, with 8 positions matching TRBD1. Germline V gene lookup returns CDR1 GTSNPN and CDR2 SVGIG (reference sequence). This CDR3 spans 15 amino acids. The ends lost 5 bases at V and 0 bases at J; junction bases unmatched: 8. DNA of the CDR3: TGTGCCTGGGCCAGACAGGGGAGCCTGAACACTGAAGCTTTCTTT. As protein: CAWARQGSLNTEAFF.

This clone has just a few counts. The chain combines TRBV7-2 with TRBJ1-1; no clear D gene. The CDR3 is 13 residues long. V dropped 4 bases and J dropped 2 bases, with 8 bases sitting between them. Germline V gene data show CDR1 as SGHTA and CDR2 as FQGNSA. The CDR3 protein is CASSSTRNTEAFF. DNA for the CDR3: TGTGCCAGCAGCTCAACAAGAAACACTGAAGCTTTCTTT. The whole variable domain, remainder taken from reference TRBV7-2 and TRBJ1-1, is GAGVSQSPSNKVTEKGKDVELRCDPISGHTALYWYRQSLGQGLEFLIYFQGNSAPDKSGLPSDRFSAERTGGSVSTLTIQRTQQEDSAVYLCASSSTRNTEAFFGQGTRLTVV.

The chain employs TRBV7-6 and TRBJ2-3, with D maybe TRBD1 (5 bases). The V gene's germline CDR1 is SGHVS and CDR2 FNYEAQ. CDR3 length equals 18 residues. Trimming cost V 5 bases and J 2 bases, with 23 bases left between them. DNA of the CDR3: TGTGCCAGCAGCCCTCATCCACAAACAGGCGATACCACAGATACGCAGTATTTT. Translated, it gives CASSPHPQTGDTTDTQYF. The variable domain in full, with the rest retrieved from reference TRBV7-6 and TRBJ2-3, is GAGVSQSPRYKVTKRGQDVALRCDPISGHVSLYWYRQALGQGPEFLTYFNYEAQQDKSGLPNDRFSAERPEGSISTLTIQRTEQRDSAMYRCASSPHPQTGDTTDTQYFGPGTRLTVL.

The genes are TRBV28 and TRBJ2-7, with 7 bases lining up with TRBD1. CDR3 size: 13 residues. V shed 8 bases and J 1 base; nucleotides not matched to a gene: 5. Germline assignment: CDR1 MDHEN and CDR2 SYDVKM. The CDR3 nucleotides are TGTGCCAGCCAGCCGGGACAGTCCTACGAGCAGTACTTC. Its protein is CASQPGQSYEQYF.